The source of this T cell receptor (beta chain) is a study of T cell responses to AZD1222 COVID-19 vaccine. Study details: Whether given at about 4 or about 12 weeks, second doses were pooled. General observations from the study: Nearly half of spike-specific TCRs reportedly target variant regions that are unmutated in the B.1.351 and B.1.1.7 variants. Every sample of the repertoires postdated the peak T cell response. White British ancestry dominated among donors, who included more females, and clonal diversity was possibly underestimated.

The assay was immunoSEQ multiplex PCR, and TCRdb's table has in-frame clones only and misses some. The sample lists 150,000 to 200,000 clones, roughly nine tenths seen once, with approximately 2.5% in the top ten. Germline V lookup: CDR1 SGDLS, CDR2 YYNGEE. The V end was cut by 5 bases, the J end by 3 bases, with 14 bases between. CDR3 length equals 14 residues. Worth noting for this clone: Its matching antigen is unknown.

The rearrangement uses TRBV9 and TRBJ1-1, with D perhaps TRBD1 (6 bases). The starting material was peripheral blood, obtained on day 0 of AZD1222 vaccination. The TCR was taken from an adult in good health. The chain's CDR3 is CASSGEGGYTEAFF. CDR3 bases: TGTGCCAGCAGTGGGGAAGGGGGGTACACTGAAGCTTTCTTT. The full variable domain, its missing parts supplied by reference TRBV9 and TRBJ1-1, is DSGVTQTPKHLITATGQRVTLRCSPRSGDLSVYWYQQSLDQGLQFLIQYYNGEERAKGNILERFSAQQFPDLHSELNLSSLELGDSALYFCASSGEGGYTEAFFGQGTRLTVV.